This T cell receptor (beta chain) was sequenced for a study of blood T cell repertoires in COVID-19. Germline V gives CDR1 SGHTA, CDR2 FQGNSA. Trimming at V came to 7 bases and at J to 9 bases, leaving 10 bases not matched to a gene. This CDR3 contains 14 residues. Method: immunoSEQ multiplex PCR; TCRdb's copy keeps in-frame clones and lacks some. The table has 120,000 or so clones, 88% seen once. The sequenced sample consisted of peripheral blood. This TCR derives from a man aged 50 to 60 with acute or convalescent COVID-19. This chain links TRBV7-2 with TRBJ2-1; 9 bases align to TRBD2. CDR3 in DNA: TGTGCCAGCACCTTTAGCGGGAGATGGGTTGAGCAGTTCTTC. It yields the protein CASTFSGRWVEQFF.